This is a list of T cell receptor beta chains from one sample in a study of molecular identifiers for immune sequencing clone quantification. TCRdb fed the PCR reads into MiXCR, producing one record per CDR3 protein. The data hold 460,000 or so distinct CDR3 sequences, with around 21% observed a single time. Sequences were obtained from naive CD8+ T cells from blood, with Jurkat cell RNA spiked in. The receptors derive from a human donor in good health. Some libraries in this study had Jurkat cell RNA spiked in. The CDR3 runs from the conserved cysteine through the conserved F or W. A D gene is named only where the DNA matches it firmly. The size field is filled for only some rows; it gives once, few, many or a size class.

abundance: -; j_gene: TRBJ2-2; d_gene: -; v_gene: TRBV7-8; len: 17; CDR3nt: TGTGCCAGCAGCTTTCCCCCCACAGAACCGAACACCGGGGAGCTGTTTTTT; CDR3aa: CASSFPPTEPNTGELFF
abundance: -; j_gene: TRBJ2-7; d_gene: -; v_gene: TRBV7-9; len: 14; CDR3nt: TGTGCCAGCAGCTTAGCGGACCGATCCTACGGGCAGTACTTC; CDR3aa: CASSLADRSYGQYF
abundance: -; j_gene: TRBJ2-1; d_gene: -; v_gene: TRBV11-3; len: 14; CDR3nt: TGTGCCAGCAGCCCAAGGGACGGGTACAATGAGCAGTTCTTC; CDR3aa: CASSPRDGYNEQFF
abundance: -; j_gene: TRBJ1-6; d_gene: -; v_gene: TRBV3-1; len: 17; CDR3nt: TGTGCCAGCAGCCAAGAAGGGGGACGGAAACTCTATTCACCCCTCCACTTT; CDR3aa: CASSQEGGRKLYSPLHF
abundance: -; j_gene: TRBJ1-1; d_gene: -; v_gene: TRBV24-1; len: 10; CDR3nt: TGTGCCACCAGTGATACCGAAGCTTTCTTT; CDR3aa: CATSDTEAFF
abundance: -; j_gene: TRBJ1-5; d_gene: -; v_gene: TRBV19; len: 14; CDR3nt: TGTGCCAGTCGGAGGGACGGTAGCAATCAGCCCCAGCATTTT; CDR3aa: CASRRDGSNQPQHF
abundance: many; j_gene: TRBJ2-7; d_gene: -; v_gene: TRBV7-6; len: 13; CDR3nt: TGTGCCAGCAGCTTAGAGAGGGACTACGAGCAGTACTTC; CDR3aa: CASSLERDYEQYF
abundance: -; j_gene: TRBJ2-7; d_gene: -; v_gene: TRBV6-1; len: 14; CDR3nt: TGTGCCAGCAGTGGGACTGACAGCCCATACGAGCAGTACTTC; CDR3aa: CASSGTDSPYEQYF
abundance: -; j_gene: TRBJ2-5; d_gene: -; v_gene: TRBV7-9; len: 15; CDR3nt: TGTGCCAGCAGCCCCCGATCCGGGGCGGGAGAGACCCAGTACTTC; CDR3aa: CASSPRSGAGETQYF
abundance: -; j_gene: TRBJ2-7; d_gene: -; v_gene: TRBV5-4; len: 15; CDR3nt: TGTGCCAGCAGCTTGACCATGGGGGGAGGCTACGAGCAGTACTTC; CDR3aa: CASSLTMGGGYEQYF
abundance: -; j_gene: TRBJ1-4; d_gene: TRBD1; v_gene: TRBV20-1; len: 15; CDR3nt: TGCAGTGCTAGAGGTCCGGGACAGGGTCCTGAAAAACTGTTTTTT; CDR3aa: CSARGPGQGPEKLFF